This T cell receptor (beta chain) was obtained from a study of CD8+ T cells in alopecia areata. Treatment defined: oral pan-JAK inhibitor, 5-10 mg twice daily. V lost 4 bases and J 5 bases, leaving 14 bases between the germline ends. The CDR3 covers 13 residues. CDR1 GTSNPN and CDR2 SVGIG come from the germline V gene (reference sequence). This clone occurred a few times. Sequencing relied on a cDNA template that was reverse transcribed from extracted RNA. The table came from immunoSEQ multiplex PCR; TCRdb's copy has only in-frame clones and leaves some out. The sample consists of some 200,000 clones, roughly 50% of them appearing once.

The sequence came from a human donor with alopecia areata. V usage is TRBV30 and J usage is TRBJ2-5; D is unresolved. Source: CD4+ T cells sorted from blood, taken at week 24, from a patient treated with tofacitinib. The CDR3 loop reads CAWIGRFGETQYF. The CDR3 DNA reads as TGTGCCTGGATTGGCAGGTTCGGTGAGACCCAGTACTTC.